Included here is one TCR beta chain sequence, with context. This sample is drawn from a study of blood T cell repertoires in COVID-19. Study overall: Sites across the United States, Italy and Spain contributed samples from acute and convalescent COVID-19.

The method was immunoSEQ multiplex PCR; TCRdb's version includes in-frame clones alone and lacks a portion of them. The sample yields roughly 340,000 clones, about 90% seen once. Germline V gene data show CDR1 as MNHEY and CDR2 as SVGAGI. CDR3 length: 15 residues. Losses at the gene ends were 0 bases for V and 6 bases for J; bases not matched to a gene: 4. Input material: PBMCs or T cells enriched from blood (not recorded which). The source is a man aged 35 to 55 in a cohort exposed to, infected with or recovered from COVID-19 (not recorded which). J is TRBJ2-3 and V is TRBV6-5; 9 bases agree with TRBD2. Here the CDR3 DNA reads TGTGCCAGCAGTTACTCGATACTAGCGGGTGATACGCAGTATTTT. This gives the protein CASSYSILAGDTQYF.